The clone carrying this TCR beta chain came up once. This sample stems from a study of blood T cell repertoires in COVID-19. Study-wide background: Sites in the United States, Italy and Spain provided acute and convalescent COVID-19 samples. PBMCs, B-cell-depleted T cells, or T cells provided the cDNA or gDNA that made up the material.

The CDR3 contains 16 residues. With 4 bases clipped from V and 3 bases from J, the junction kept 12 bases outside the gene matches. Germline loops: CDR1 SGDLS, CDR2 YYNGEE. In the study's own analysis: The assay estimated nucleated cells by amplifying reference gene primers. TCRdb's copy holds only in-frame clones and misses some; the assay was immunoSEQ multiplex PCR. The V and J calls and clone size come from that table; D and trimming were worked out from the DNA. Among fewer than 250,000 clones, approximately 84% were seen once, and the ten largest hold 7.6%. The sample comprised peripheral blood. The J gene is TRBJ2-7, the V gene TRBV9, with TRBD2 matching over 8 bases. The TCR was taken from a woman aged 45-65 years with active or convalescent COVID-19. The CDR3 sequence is CASSPQGLGRNYEQYF. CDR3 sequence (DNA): TGTGCCAGCAGCCCCCAGGGACTAGGTCGTAACTACGAGCAGTACTTC. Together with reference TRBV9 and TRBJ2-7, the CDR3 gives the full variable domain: DSGVTQTPKHLITATGQRVTLRCSPRSGDLSVYWYQQSLDQGLQFLIQYYNGEERAKGNILERFSAQQFPDLHSELNLSSLELGDSALYFCASSPQGLGRNYEQYFGPGTRLTVT.